This T cell receptor beta chain appears in the sequencing data of a study of blood T cell repertoires in COVID-19. Study context: The samples span acute and convalescent COVID-19 from the United States, Italy and Spain. T cells, B-cell-depleted T cells, or PBMCs provided the cDNA or gDNA that served as material.

Methods used by the authors: Nucleated cell counts were estimated from reference gene primer amplification. TCRdb's copy holds only in-frame clones and misses some; the assay was immunoSEQ multiplex PCR. V, J and clone size were drawn from that table, and D and trimming were deduced from the DNA. The table records about 98,000 clones, about 89% of them present only once. This CDR3 is built from 15 residues. The V and J ends lost 2 bases and 2 bases, in that order; junction bases with no gene match: 3. Germline CDR1 reads SGHRS; CDR2 reads YFSETQ. This chain uses TRBV5-1 with TRBJ2-1, with TRBD1 matching over 8 bases. The specimen sequenced was peripheral blood. The TCR was taken from a man aged 45-60 years with acute or convalescent COVID-19. CDR3 residues: CASSFQGAPYNEQFF. The CDR3 bases are TGCGCCAGCAGCTTCCAGGGGGCCCCCTACAATGAGCAGTTCTTC.